Listed below are T cell receptor beta chains from one sample, sequenced in a study of CD4+ T cells in melanoma. Libraries were prepared by immunoSEQ multiplex PCR; TCRdb keeps only in-frame clonotypes and omits some of them. In the table there are about 120,000 clones, over 80% of which are singletons. The sequencing sample was made of peripheral blood. These receptors came from a human donor with melanoma. Both conserved end residues are part of each CDR3. Fields, in order: CDR3 length, clone size, D gene, V gene, J gene, CDR3 protein, CDR3 DNA. D genes are given only for firm matches. The size entry is marked missing in some rows and otherwise reads once, few, many or a size class.

16	once	.	TRBV2	TRBJ1-5	CASSEGAGMIVQPQHF	TGTGCCAGCAGTGAGGGGGCAGGGATGATTGTGCAGCCCCAGCATTTT
15	.	.	TRBV19	TRBJ1-2	CASSMAREANYGYTF	TGTGCCAGTAGTATGGCCAGGGAGGCTAACTATGGCTACACCTTC
16	.	.	TRBV15	TRBJ1-4	CATSRGPGSTNEKLFF	TGTGCCACCAGCAGAGGACCGGGGTCAACTAATGAAAAACTGTTTTTT
14	.	TRBD1	TRBV30	TRBJ1-5	CAWGETGGNQPQHF	TGTGCCTGGGGCGAGACAGGGGGCAATCAGCCCCAGCATTTT
14	.	TRBD1	TRBV2	TRBJ1-1	CASSRQGADTEAFF	TGTGCCAGCAGTAGACAGGGGGCTGACACTGAAGCTTTCTTT
17	.	TRBD2	TRBV4-1	TRBJ2-7	CASSHPRTSGKNYEQYF	TGCGCCAGCAGCCACCCTAGGACTAGCGGGAAGAACTACGAGCAGTACTTC
13	.	.	TRBV5-8	TRBJ1-5	CASSSRGSQPQHF	TGTGCCAGCAGCTCTCGGGGTTCTCAGCCCCAGCATTTT
14	once	TRBD1	TRBV9	TRBJ2-7	CASSSRTGTYEQYF	TGTGCCAGCAGCTCGCGGACAGGCACCTACGAGCAGTACTTC
14	.	TRBD1	TRBV7-2	TRBJ2-3	CASSRDRVTDTQYF	TGTGCCAGCAGCCGAGACAGGGTCACAGATACGCAGTATTTT
15	few	.	TRBV19	TRBJ2-2	CASSMGARRTGELFF	TGTGCCAGTAGTATGGGGGCGAGGAGGACCGGGGAGCTGTTTTTT
17	.	TRBD2	TRBV7-2	TRBJ2-3	CASSFGLAGGFTDTQYF	TGTGCCAGCAGCTTCGGACTAGCGGGAGGGTTCACAGATACGCAGTATTTT
16	.	.	TRBV6-5	TRBJ1-5	CASSFTASYSNQPQHF	TGTGCCAGCAGTTTTACAGCCAGTTATAGCAATCAGCCCCAGCATTTT
15	.	TRBD1	TRBV5-1	TRBJ1-3	CASRSSGTEGNTIYF	TGCGCCAGCAGATCATCCGGGACAGAAGGAAACACCATATATTTT
15	.	TRBD2	TRBV4-2	TRBJ2-1	CASSQGAGGKNEQFF	TGTGCCAGCAGCCAAGGGGCGGGGGGGAAAAATGAGCAGTTCTTC
16	.	.	TRBV19	TRBJ2-1	CASSILSRSSYNEQFF	TGTGCCAGTAGTATCCTCAGTCGGAGCTCCTACAATGAGCAGTTCTTC
13	.	.	TRBV10-3	TRBJ2-7	CAISGDGSYEQYF	TGTGCCATCAGTGGGGACGGAAGCTACGAGCAGTACTTC
14	once	.	TRBV7-2	TRBJ2-5	CASSLQWAGETQYF	TGTGCCAGCAGCTTACAGTGGGCCGGGGAGACCCAGTACTTC
14	.	TRBD2	TRBV7-9	TRBJ2-7	CASSLPGGPYEQYF	TGTGCCAGCAGCTTACCGGGAGGGCCCTACGAGCAGTACTTC
12	.	.	TRBV6-6	TRBJ2-7	CASSYSWAEQYF	TGTGCCAGCAGTTACTCTTGGGCCGAGCAGTACTTC
15	.	TRBD1	TRBV7-9	TRBJ2-5	CASSLRTGISVTQYF	TGTGCCAGCAGCTTGCGGACAGGGATATCAGTGACCCAGTACTTC
15	.	TRBD1	TRBV30	TRBJ1-3	CAWSGQGSSGNTIYF	TGTGCCTGGAGTGGACAGGGAAGCTCTGGAAACACCATATATTTT
14	.	.	TRBV10-3	TRBJ2-1	CAIRRGLGYNEQFF	TGTGCCATCAGGAGGGGTTTGGGGTACAATGAGCAGTTCTTC
14	.	.	TRBV6-6	TRBJ1-6	CASSHRDRNSPLHF	TGTGCCAGCAGCCACCGGGACCGAAATTCACCCCTCCACTTT
16	.	.	TRBV9	TRBJ1-3	CASSVTPDGFGNTIYF	TGTGCCAGCAGCGTTACCCCCGACGGGTTTGGAAACACCATATATTTT
14	.	.	TRBV18	TRBJ1-1	CASSPQEENTEAFF	TGTGCCAGCTCACCACAGGAAGAGAACACTGAAGCTTTCTTT
15	.	TRBD1	TRBV27	TRBJ1-5	CASSLSRGGIWPQHF	TGTGCCAGCAGTTTAAGCAGGGGGGGAATATGGCCCCAGCATTTT
13	.	.	TRBV6-6	TRBJ1-5	CASSYGGAQPQHF	TGTGCCAGCAGTTATGGGGGGGCACAGCCCCAGCATTTT
17	once	.	TRBV4-1	TRBJ2-7	CASSQAFGPLPTYEQYF	TGCGCCAGCAGCCAGGCCTTCGGACCGCTCCCAACCTACGAGCAGTACTTC
17	.	.	TRBV10-3	TRBJ2-2	CAISESGDPWSTGELFF	TGTGCCATCAGTGAGTCGGGTGACCCTTGGAGCACCGGGGAGCTGTTTTTT
16	.	.	TRBV4-3	TRBJ2-7	CASSQGRGALSYEQYF	TGCGCCAGCAGCCAAGGGCGGGGAGCCCTTTCCTACGAGCAGTACTTC
15	.	.	TRBV5-6	TRBJ1-1	CASTPLGQENTEAFF	TGTGCCAGCACCCCCCTAGGGCAGGAGAACACTGAAGCTTTCTTT
15	.	.	TRBV27	TRBJ1-6	CASSLTGAYNSPLHF	TGTGCCAGCAGTTTGACGGGAGCATATAATTCACCCCTCCACTTT
12	.	.	TRBV7-2	TRBJ2-7	CASSMTAYEQYF	TGTGCCAGCAGCATGACAGCCTACGAGCAGTACTTC
16	.	.	TRBV7-9	TRBJ1-1	CASSFPIGGMNTEAFF	TGTGCCAGCAGCTTCCCCATCGGGGGCATGAACACTGAAGCTTTCTTT
14	.	.	TRBV28	TRBJ2-7	CASSSQDDTYEQYF	TGTGCCAGCAGTTCCCAGGACGACACCTACGAGCAGTACTTC
16	.	.	TRBV27	TRBJ1-2	CASSVLGGGDLYGYTF	TGTGCCAGCAGTGTCCTGGGAGGGGGGGACTTGTATGGCTACACCTTC
11	.	.	TRBV9	TRBJ2-2	CASSVGGELFF	TGTGCCAGCAGCGTAGGCGGGGAGCTGTTTTTT
15	.	.	TRBV14	TRBJ2-3	CASSRGWGSGDTQYF	TGTGCCAGCAGCCGGGGATGGGGGTCTGGAGATACGCAGTATTTT
13	.	.	TRBV7-2	TRBJ1-5	CASSPGYNQPQHF	TGTGCCAGCAGCCCCGGTTATAATCAGCCCCAGCATTTT
17	.	TRBD2	TRBV7-3	TRBJ2-2	CASSYAAAGGNTGELFF	TGTGCCAGCAGCTATGCGGCAGCGGGAGGAAACACCGGGGAGCTGTTTTTT
16	.	.	TRBV4-1	TRBJ1-3	CASSQNDRPSGNTIYF	TGCGCCAGCAGCCAAAATGACAGACCCTCTGGAAACACCATATATTTT
12	.	.	TRBV2	TRBJ2-3	CASTASADTQYF	TGTGCCAGCACGGCTAGCGCCGATACGCAGTATTTT
9	.	.	TRBV20-1	TRBJ2-1	CSVDNEQFF	TGCAGTGTCGACAATGAGCAGTTCTTC
14	.	TRBD1	TRBV28	TRBJ1-5	CASSIIQGSQPQHF	TGTGCCAGCAGCATAATACAGGGGAGCCAGCCCCAGCATTTT
10	.	.	TRBV7-6	TRBJ2-3	CASMGDTQYF	TGTGCCAGCATGGGAGATACGCAGTATTTT